The 28 T cell receptor beta chains in this list originate from one sample, sequenced in a study of spatial heterogeneity in lung cancer. TCRdb fed the 5' RACE reads into MiXCR, producing one record per CDR3 protein. The sample records 40,000 to 55,000 distinct CDR3 sequences, around 13% being singletons. Documented time point: sample taken at primary tumor resection. In each case, whole RNA from tumor, nontumor lung or frozen PBMC was sequenced unsorted. Sequenced material: PBMCs, taken at surgery. Receptors were obtained from a male donor with early-stage non-small cell lung cancer.

This clonotype was counted many times. Here the CDR3 reads CASSLGTVYEQYF. For the CDR3, the DNA is TGTGCCAGCAGCTTAGGTACAGTATACGAGCAGTACTTC. This chain uses TRBV7-9 with TRBJ2-7; D not certain. CDR1 and CDR2 (germline): SEHNR, FQNEAQ (reference sequence). This CDR3 is 13 amino acids long. V lost 1 base and J 4 bases, leaving 8 bases between the germline ends.

This chain connects TRBV4-2 to TRBJ2-3; 14 bases line up with TRBD2. The CDR3 has 16 amino acids. Germline lookup yields CDR1 LGHNA and CDR2 YNFKEQ. V shed 4 bases, J shed 5 bases, and the junction held 5 bases outside the gene matches. CDR3: CASSPTGLAGEDTQYF. Written as DNA, the CDR3 is TGTGCCAGCAGCCCTACGGGACTAGCGGGAGAAGATACGCAGTATTTT.

This clonotype came up a few times. The chain carries TRBV7-9 and TRBJ1-2; 10 bases match TRBD1. This CDR3 spans 16 amino acids. Germline V gene lookup returns CDR1 SEHNR and CDR2 FQNEAQ (reference sequence). The V gene end was trimmed by 4 bases and the J gene end by 5 bases; junction bases not matched to a gene: 10. CDR3 residues: CASSSSGRDRGYGYTF. CDR3 coding DNA: TGTGCCAGCAGCTCCAGCGGCCGGGACAGGGGATATGGCTACACCTTC.

The genes are TRBV12-3 or TRBV12-4 and TRBJ2-3, with D perhaps matching TRBD1 (5 bases). V was shortened by 4 bases and J by 0 bases, with 14 bases between the two germline ends. The CDR3 runs to 16 residues. The CDR3, as DNA: TGTGCCAGCAGTTCCCTTGACAGCTCTAGCACAGATACGCAGTATTTT. Translation gives CASSSLDSSSTDTQYF.

This clonotype turned up a few times. This chain uses TRBV29-1 with TRBJ2-7; no reliable D call. CDR1 is SQVTM and CDR2 is ANQGSEA in the germline V gene. V lost 0 bases and J lost 2, with 17 bases in between. The CDR3 length is 16 residues. The CDR3 loop reads CSVEDWGSKNPYEQYF. CDR3 DNA sequence: TGCAGCGTTGAAGATTGGGGTAGCAAGAATCCCTACGAGCAGTACTTC.

The genes are TRBV7-3 and TRBJ2-2; D is unclear. This CDR3 contains 14 residues. The germline V gene encodes CDR1 SGHTA and CDR2 FQGTGA. V lost 2 bases, J lost 6 bases, and 10 bases lay in between. The CDR3 spells CASSLSPYPGELFF. The DNA of the CDR3 is TGTGCCAGCAGCTTATCCCCCTACCCCGGGGAGCTGTTTTTT.

This clonotype was counted between two and nine times. The chain links TRBV3-1 to TRBJ1-4; possible D gene TRBD1, 5 bases. Trimming cost V 4 bases and J 7 bases, with 19 bases left between them. The germline V gene has CDR1 LGHDT and CDR2 YNNKEL (reference sequence). The CDR3 is 16 residues long. The CDR3 DNA reads TGTGCCAGCAGCCCGAAACGACAGTTTTTTACTGAAAAACTGTTTTTT. Translating it yields CASSPKRQFFTEKLFF.

This clonotype has just a few counts. V and J are TRBV5-5 and TRBJ2-5; D not certain. The CDR3 has 13 amino acids. Germline values: CDR1 SGHKS, CDR2 YYEKEE (reference sequence). V shed 1 base and J shed 3 bases, with 7 bases lying between them. Here the CDR3 DNA reads TGTGCCAGCAGCTTGACAGCCGAAGAGACCCAGTACTTC. Its protein product is CASSLTAEETQYF.

This clonotype was recorded at least ten times. The chain links TRBV7-3 to TRBJ2-1; 9 bases are shared with TRBD2. The CDR3 runs 15 residues. V shed 5 bases, J shed 0 bases, and the junction held 2 bases outside the gene matches. Germline assignment: CDR1 SGHTA and CDR2 FQGTGA. The CDR3 here is CASSPSGDSYNEQFF. CDR3 DNA: TGTGCCAGCAGCCCTAGCGGGGACTCCTACAATGAGCAGTTCTTC.

The table lists this clonotype with a few counts. DNA for the CDR3: TGTGCCAGCAGTTTACACAGGGGGCCTACGGAGACCCAGTACTTC. This sequence encodes CASSLHRGPTETQYF. The V and J genes are TRBV12-3 or TRBV12-4 and TRBJ2-5, with 9 positions matching TRBD1. The CDR3 loop spans 15 amino acids. V was clipped by 2 bases and J by 5 bases; unmatched bases: 6.

CDR3: CSANYPGKETQYF. CDR3 in DNA: TGCAGTGCTAATTACCCGGGGAAAGAGACCCAGTACTTC. The chain carries TRBV20-1 and TRBJ2-5; a weak D match, TRBD2 (5 bases). The germline V gene encodes CDR1 DFQATT and CDR2 SNEGSKA (reference sequence). This CDR3 is 13 amino acids long. Trimming cost V 4 bases and J 3 bases, with 12 bases left between them.

This clonotype was counted a few times. This chain uses TRBV10-3 with TRBJ2-3, with 9 positions matching TRBD1. The CDR3 covers 14 residues. V gave up 8 bases and J gave up 3 bases; unmatched junction bases: 6. The germline V gene has CDR1 ENHRY and CDR2 SYGVKD. The CDR3 DNA is TGTGCCATCCGGAGACAGGGGGTAACAGATACGCAGTATTTT. Translated, it gives CAIRRQGVTDTQYF.

The chain joins TRBV4-3 to TRBJ1-3, with D uncertain. The CDR3 is 15 amino acids. The V and J ends lost 1 base and 0 bases respectively, with 7 bases between them. The V gene's germline CDR1 is LGHNA and CDR2 YSLEER. CDR3 protein: CASSQVVGSGNTIYF. The CDR3 DNA sequence: TGCGCCAGCAGCCAAGTGGTAGGCTCTGGAAACACCATATATTTT.

The sample holds many counts of this clonotype. The rearrangement uses TRBV20-1 and TRBJ1-2; D unclear. Trimming cost V 0 bases and J 3 bases, with 14 bases left between them. The CDR3 extends over 15 amino acids. CDR1 DFQATT and CDR2 SNEGSKA come from the germline V gene (reference sequence). The CDR3 protein is CSARDAGGRYYGYTF. The CDR3 DNA follows: TGCAGTGCTAGAGATGCAGGCGGACGGTACTATGGCTACACCTTC.

This clonotype came up a few times. The chain combines TRBV5-1 with TRBJ1-2; 9 nucleotides align to TRBD1. Germline loops: CDR1 SGHRS, CDR2 YFSETQ. The V segment lost 4 bases and the J segment 3 bases; nucleotides outside the gene matches: 4. The CDR3 runs 14 residues. CDR3 sequence: CASSRDRAHYGYTF. In nucleotides, the CDR3 is TGCGCCAGCAGCAGGGACAGGGCACACTATGGCTACACCTTC.

There are many counts of this clonotype. The chain links TRBV12-3 or TRBV12-4 to TRBJ2-3; D call uncertain. The CDR3 spans 13 residues. Trimming left V 7 bases short and J 0 bases short, with 8 bases between. In nucleotides, the CDR3 is TGTGCCAGCACACCCGCTAGCACAGATACGCAGTATTTT. Translation gives CASTPASTDTQYF.

This clonotype was seen more than once but under ten times. This sequence joins TRBV7-9 and TRBJ2-7; 10 nucleotides align to TRBD1. With 2 bases clipped from V and 5 bases from J, the junction kept 6 bases outside the gene matches. The CDR3 has 15 amino acids. Germline CDR1 reads SEHNR; CDR2 reads FQNEAQ (reference sequence). The CDR3 region is CASSLKTGGTNEQYF. CDR3 sequence (DNA): TGTGCCAGCAGCTTAAAGACAGGGGGCACGAACGAGCAGTACTTC.

This clonotype was counted at least ten times. The V gene is TRBV18, the J gene TRBJ2-5; TRBD2 is a possible D gene (5 bases). V was shortened by 5 bases and J by 2 bases, with 12 bases between the two germline ends. This CDR3 has 14 residues. Germline loops: CDR1 KGHSH, CDR2 LQKENI. This CDR3 is CASSSRLSQETQYF. CDR3 in DNA: TGTGCCAGCTCATCCCGACTATCTCAAGAGACCCAGTACTTC.

The sample holds many counts of this clonotype. V usage is TRBV28 and J usage is TRBJ2-1, with a weak D call TRBD1 (5 bases). V was trimmed by 3 bases and J by 8 bases, leaving 17 bases between them. Germline CDR1 reads MDHEN; CDR2 reads SYDVKM. This CDR3 has 15 residues. This CDR3 reads CASSFRGLQSDEQFF. The DNA of the CDR3 is TGTGCCAGCAGTTTTAGGGGCCTACAATCGGATGAGCAGTTCTTC. Full variable domain (missing parts from reference TRBV28 and TRBJ2-1): DVKVTQSSRYLVKRTGEKVFLECVQDMDHENMFWYRQDPGLGLRLIYFSYDVKMKEKGDIPEGYSVSREKKERFSLILESASTNQTSMYLCASSFRGLQSDEQFFGPGTRLTVL.

This clonotype was counted ten times or more. Here the CDR3 reads CASSGETQYF. CDR3 in DNA: TGTGCCAGCAGTGGAGAGACCCAGTACTTC. V is TRBV6-1 and J is TRBJ2-5; D uncertain. V was cut by 4 bases and J by 4 bases, with 1 base left in between. This CDR3 has 10 residues. Germline CDR1 MNHNS, CDR2 SASEGT.

This clonotype was seen only once. Given a much more abundant clone one base away, this may be a read error. The V call is TRBV14, the J call TRBJ2-4; D gene ambiguous. Germline V lookup: CDR1 SGHDN, CDR2 FVKESK. CDR3 length: 12 amino acids. CDR3: CPSSLYFGIQYF. CDR3 bases: TGTCCCAGCAGCCTCTATTTTGGCATTCAGTACTTC.

This clonotype appeared many times. The gene calls are TRBV2 and TRBJ2-2; TRBD1 agrees at 9 bases. Germline CDR1 and CDR2: SNHLY and FYNNEI. The CDR3 has 15 residues. Trimming cost V 4 bases and J 5 bases; bases outside gene matches: 5. The CDR3, as DNA: TGTGCCAGCAGTGCATGGACAGGGGTAACCGGGGAGCTGTTTTTT. Its protein is CASSAWTGVTGELFF.

This clonotype was observed a handful of times. The rearrangement uses TRBV5-6 and TRBJ2-2, with TRBD1 matching over 10 bases. V dropped 0 bases and J dropped 4; count of bases not matched to a gene: 6. CDR3 size: 17 residues. CDR1 is SGHDT and CDR2 is YYEEEE in the germline V gene. As DNA, the CDR3 is TGTGCCAGCAGCTTGGGCTCGCGGACAGGGGGCACCGGGGAGCTGTTTTTT. Its protein is CASSLGSRTGGTGELFF.

The chain combines TRBV7-8 with TRBJ1-4; TRBD1 is a possible D gene (5 bases). The germline gives CDR1 SGHVS, CDR2 FQNEAQ. The CDR3 consists of 15 residues. Trimming removed 1 base at V and 8 bases at J, with 14 bases between. The CDR3: CASSLGRGGEEKLFF. CDR3 DNA sequence: TGTGCCAGCAGCTTAGGGCGCGGGGGAGAGGAAAAACTGTTTTTT.

This clonotype was counted ten times or more. V gene TRBV3-1 combines with J gene TRBJ2-7; D remains unclear. The CDR3 is 15 residues long. With 3 bases removed from V and 2 bases from J, the gap between germline ends came to 14 bases. Germline V gives CDR1 LGHDT, CDR2 YNNKEL (reference sequence). CDR3 loop: CASSQSERETYEQYF. The CDR3, as DNA: TGTGCCAGCAGCCAGAGCGAGCGTGAGACCTACGAGCAGTACTTC.

This clonotype was counted ten times or more. The V call is TRBV28, the J call TRBJ2-7, with 9 nucleotides matching TRBD1. In germline, CDR1 is MDHEN, CDR2 SYDVKM. Trimming took 11 bases from V and 3 from J; bases not matched to a gene: 8. This CDR3 has 13 residues. DNA for the CDR3: TGTGCCTCCTCGGAGACAGGGGGCTACGAGCAGTACTTC. Its translation is CASSETGGYEQYF.

This clonotype was recorded many times. The V call is TRBV7-2, the J call TRBJ2-1; D might be TRBD2 (5 bases). V shed 5 bases and J shed 0 bases, with 11 bases lying between them. The CDR3 is 15 amino acids. Germline values: CDR1 SGHTA, CDR2 FQGNSA. CDR3 amino acids: CASSPTIHSYNEQFF. Here the CDR3 DNA reads TGTGCCAGCAGCCCGACTATCCACTCCTACAATGAGCAGTTCTTC.

This clonotype was seen repeatedly, ten times or more. This sequence joins TRBV5-1 and TRBJ1-1; unclear D gene. The germline V gene has CDR1 SGHRS and CDR2 YFSETQ. The CDR3 covers 15 residues. The V end lost 0 bases, the J end lost 0 bases, and 9 bases lay between the germline ends. The CDR3 reads CASSLAGLLNTEAFF. The CDR3, as DNA: TGCGCCAGCAGCTTGGCCGGTCTACTGAACACTGAAGCTTTCTTT.